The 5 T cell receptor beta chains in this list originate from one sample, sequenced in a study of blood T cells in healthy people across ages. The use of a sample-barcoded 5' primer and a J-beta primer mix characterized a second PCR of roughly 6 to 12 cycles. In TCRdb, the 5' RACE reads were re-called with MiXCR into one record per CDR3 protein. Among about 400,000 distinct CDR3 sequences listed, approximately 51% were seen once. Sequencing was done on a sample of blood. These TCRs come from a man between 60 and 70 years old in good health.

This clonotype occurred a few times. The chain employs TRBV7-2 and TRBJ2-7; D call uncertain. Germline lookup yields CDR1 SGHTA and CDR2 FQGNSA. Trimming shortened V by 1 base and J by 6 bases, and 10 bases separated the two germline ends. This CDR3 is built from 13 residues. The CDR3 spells CASSLVQSLEQYF. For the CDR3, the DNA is TGTGCCAGCAGCTTAGTGCAGTCCCTCGAGCAGTACTTC.

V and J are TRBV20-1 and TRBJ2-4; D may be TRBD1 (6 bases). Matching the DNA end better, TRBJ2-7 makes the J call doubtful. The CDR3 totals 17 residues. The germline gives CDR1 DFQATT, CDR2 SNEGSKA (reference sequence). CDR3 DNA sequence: TGCAGTGCTAGAGACCCCTTAAATACAGGGCTACGCTACGAGCAGTACTTC. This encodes CSARDPLNTGLRYEQYF.

This CDR3 is CSARERGGLGEQFF. The CDR3 region has the DNA TGCAGTGCTAGAGAGCGGGGGGGCCTGGGTGAGCAGTTCTTC. V usage is TRBV20-1 and J usage is TRBJ2-1; 9 bases are shared with TRBD2. This CDR3 region has 14 residues. The junction had 6 bases not matched to a gene; V was cut back by 0 bases and J by 9 bases. The germline CDR1 and CDR2 sequences are DFQATT and SNEGSKA (reference sequence).

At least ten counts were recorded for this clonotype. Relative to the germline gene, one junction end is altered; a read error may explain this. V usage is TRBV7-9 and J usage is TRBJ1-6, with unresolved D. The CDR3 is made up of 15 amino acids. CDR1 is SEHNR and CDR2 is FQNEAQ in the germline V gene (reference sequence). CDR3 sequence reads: CASSFTEPYNSPLHF. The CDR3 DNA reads TGTGCCAGCAGCTTCACAGAACCCTACAATTCACCCCTCCACTTT. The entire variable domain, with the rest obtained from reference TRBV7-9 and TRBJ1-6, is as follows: DTGVSQNPRHKITKRGQNVTFRCDPISEHNRLYWYRQTLGQGPEFLTYFQNEAQLEKSRLLSDRFSAERPKGSFSTLEIQRTEQGDSAMYLCASSFTEPYNSPLHFGNGTRLTVT.

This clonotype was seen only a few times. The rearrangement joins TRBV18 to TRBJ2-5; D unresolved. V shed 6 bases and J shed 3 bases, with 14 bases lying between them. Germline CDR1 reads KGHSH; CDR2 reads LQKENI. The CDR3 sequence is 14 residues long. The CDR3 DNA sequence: TGTGCCAGCTCCCGCCGGACCGTCGAAGAGACCCAGTACTTC. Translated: CASSRRTVEETQYF.